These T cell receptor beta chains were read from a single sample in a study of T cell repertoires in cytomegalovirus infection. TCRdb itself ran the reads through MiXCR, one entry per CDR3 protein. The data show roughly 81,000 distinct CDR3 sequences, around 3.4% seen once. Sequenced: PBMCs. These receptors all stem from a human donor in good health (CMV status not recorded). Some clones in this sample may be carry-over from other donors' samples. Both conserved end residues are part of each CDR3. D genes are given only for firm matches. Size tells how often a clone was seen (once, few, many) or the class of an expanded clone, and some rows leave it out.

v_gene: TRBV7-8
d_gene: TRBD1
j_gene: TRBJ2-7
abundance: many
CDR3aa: CASSLPTTGVGTYEQYF
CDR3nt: TGTGCCAGCAGCTTACCTACGACAGGGGTCGGCACCTACGAGCAGTACTTC

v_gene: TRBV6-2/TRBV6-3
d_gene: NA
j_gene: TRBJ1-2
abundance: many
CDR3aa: CASSYPVNLRLANYGYTF
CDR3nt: TGTGCCAGCAGTTACCCGGTTAATTTGAGGCTGGCGAACTATGGCTACACCTTC

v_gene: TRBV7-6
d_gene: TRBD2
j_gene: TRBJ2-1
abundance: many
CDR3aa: CASSLGGGRAGNEQFF
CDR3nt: TGTGCCAGCAGCTTAGGGGGGGGGAGGGCGGGGAATGAGCAGTTCTTC

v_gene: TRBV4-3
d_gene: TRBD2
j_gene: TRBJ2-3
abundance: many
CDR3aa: CASSQELADTQYF
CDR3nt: TGCGCCAGCAGCCAAGAACTAGCGGATACGCAGTATTTT

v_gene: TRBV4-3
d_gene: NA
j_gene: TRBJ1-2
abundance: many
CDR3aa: CASSQEDVSRSGYTF
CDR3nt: TGCGCCAGCAGCCAAGAGGACGTATCCCGCTCCGGCTACACCTTC

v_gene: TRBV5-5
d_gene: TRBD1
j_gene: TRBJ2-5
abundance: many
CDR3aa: CASSSHRGVGETQYF
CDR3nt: TGTGCCAGCAGCTCTCACAGGGGGGTCGGAGAGACCCAGTACTTC

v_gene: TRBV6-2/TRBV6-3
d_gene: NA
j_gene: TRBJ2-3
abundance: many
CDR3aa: CASRTGTDTQYF
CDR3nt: TGTGCCAGCAGAACGGGGACAGATACGCAGTATTTT

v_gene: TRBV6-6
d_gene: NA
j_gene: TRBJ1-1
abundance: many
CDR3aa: CASSYQANTEAFF
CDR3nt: TGTGCCAGCAGTTACCAGGCGAACACTGAAGCTTTCTTT

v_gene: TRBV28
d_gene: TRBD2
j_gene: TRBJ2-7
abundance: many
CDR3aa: CASSLGGRSYEQYF
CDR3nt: TGTGCCAGCAGTTTGGGGGGGAGATCCTACGAGCAGTACTTC

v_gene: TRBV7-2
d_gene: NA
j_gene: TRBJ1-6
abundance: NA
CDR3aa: CASSEGFTLHF
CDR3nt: TGTGCCAGCAGCGAGGGATTCACCCTCCACTTT

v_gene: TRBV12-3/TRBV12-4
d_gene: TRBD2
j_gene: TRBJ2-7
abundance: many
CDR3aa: CASTLSLASGGYSYEQYF
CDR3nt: TGTGCCAGCACGCTAAGTCTGGCTAGCGGGGGGTACTCCTACGAGCAGTACTTC

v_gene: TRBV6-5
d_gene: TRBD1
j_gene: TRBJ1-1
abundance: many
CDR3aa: CASSRRGRGSTEAFF
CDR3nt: TGTGCCAGCAGTCGCAGGGGGCGGGGTAGTACTGAAGCTTTCTTT

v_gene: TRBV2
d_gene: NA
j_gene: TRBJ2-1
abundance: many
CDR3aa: CASRASTSTTYNEQFF
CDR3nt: TGTGCCAGCAGGGCCTCTACATCGACTACCTACAATGAGCAGTTCTTC

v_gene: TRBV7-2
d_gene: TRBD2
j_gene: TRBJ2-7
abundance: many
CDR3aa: CASRREASGGEEQYF
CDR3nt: TGTGCCAGCAGGCGAGAGGCTAGCGGGGGGGAAGAGCAGTACTTC

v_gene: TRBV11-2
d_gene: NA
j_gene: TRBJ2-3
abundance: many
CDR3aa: CASSFTNRGDTQYF
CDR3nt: TGTGCCAGCAGCTTCACCAATCGGGGGGATACGCAGTATTTT

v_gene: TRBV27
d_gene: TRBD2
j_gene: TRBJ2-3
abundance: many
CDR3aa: CASSSERGRLTDTQYF
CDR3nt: TGTGCCAGCAGTAGCGAGCGGGGGAGGCTCACAGATACGCAGTATTTT

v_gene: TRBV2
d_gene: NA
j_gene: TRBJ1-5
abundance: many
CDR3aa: CASSESGETPQHF
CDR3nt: TGTGCCAGCAGTGAAAGTGGGGAGACGCCCCAGCATTTT

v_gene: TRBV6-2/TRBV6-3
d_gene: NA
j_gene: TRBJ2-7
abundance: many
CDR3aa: CASNLRPQDSRDEQYF
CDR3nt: TGTGCCAGCAATCTACGACCCCAGGACTCCCGCGACGAGCAGTACTTC

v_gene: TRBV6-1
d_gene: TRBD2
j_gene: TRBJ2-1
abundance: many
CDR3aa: CASQTRGGSSYNEQFF
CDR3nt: TGTGCCAGCCAAACTCGCGGGGGGAGCTCCTACAATGAGCAGTTCTTC

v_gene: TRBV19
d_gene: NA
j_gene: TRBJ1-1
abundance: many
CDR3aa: CASSAGLNTEAFF
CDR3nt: TGTGCCAGTAGTGCCGGATTGAACACTGAAGCTTTCTTT

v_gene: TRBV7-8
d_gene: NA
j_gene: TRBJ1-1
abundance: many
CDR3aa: CASSPDRINTEAFF
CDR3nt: TGTGCCAGCAGCCCCGACAGGATTAACACTGAAGCTTTCTTT

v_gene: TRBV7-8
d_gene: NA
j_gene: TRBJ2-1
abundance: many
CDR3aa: CASSPTRQTTYNEQFF
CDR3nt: TGTGCCAGCAGCCCAACTAGGCAAACCACTTACAATGAGCAGTTCTTC

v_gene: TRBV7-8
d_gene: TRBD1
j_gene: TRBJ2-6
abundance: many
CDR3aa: CASSPRGTVTGANVLTF
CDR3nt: TGTGCCAGCAGCCCCAGGGGGACAGTAACGGGGGCCAACGTCCTGACTTTC

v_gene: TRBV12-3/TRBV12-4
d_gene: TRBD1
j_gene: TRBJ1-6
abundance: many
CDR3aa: CASSSATGSNSPLHF
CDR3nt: TGTGCCAGCAGTTCCGCGACAGGGTCTAATTCACCCCTCCACTTT

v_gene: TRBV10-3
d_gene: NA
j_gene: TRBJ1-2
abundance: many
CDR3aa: CAISEREDGYTF
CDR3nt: TGTGCCATCAGTGAGCGGGAAGACGGCTACACCTTC

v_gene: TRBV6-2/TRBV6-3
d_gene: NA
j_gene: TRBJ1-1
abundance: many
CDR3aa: CASRPWTPNTEAFF
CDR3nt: TGTGCCAGCAGGCCCTGGACACCGAACACTGAAGCTTTCTTT

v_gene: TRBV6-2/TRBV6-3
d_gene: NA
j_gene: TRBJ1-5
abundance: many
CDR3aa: CASSYARGGPRVDQPQHF
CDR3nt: TGTGCCAGCAGTTACGCTCGCGGGGGGCCGCGGGTTGATCAGCCCCAGCATTTT

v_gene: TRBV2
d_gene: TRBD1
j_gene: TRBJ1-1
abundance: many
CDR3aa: CASSVGTVPEAFF
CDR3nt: TGTGCCAGCAGTGTCGGGACAGTCCCTGAAGCTTTCTTT

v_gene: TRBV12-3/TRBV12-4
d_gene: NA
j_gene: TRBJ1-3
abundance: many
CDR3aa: CASSYSGNTIYF
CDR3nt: TGTGCCAGCAGTTACTCTGGAAACACCATATATTTT

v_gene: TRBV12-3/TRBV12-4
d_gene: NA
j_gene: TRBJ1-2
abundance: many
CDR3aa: CASSYSEVGNYGYTF
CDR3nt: TGTGCCAGCAGCTATTCGGAGGTCGGGAACTATGGCTACACCTTC

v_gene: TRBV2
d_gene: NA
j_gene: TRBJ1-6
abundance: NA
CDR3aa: CASAGGLENLTPPHF
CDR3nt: TGTGCCAGCGCGGGGGGGCTCGAGAACCTCACCCCTCCCCACTTT